A selection of T cell receptor beta chains follows, all from one sample in a study of blood T cell repertoires in COVID-19. Clones were read by immunoSEQ multiplex PCR, and TCRdb kept only the in-frame ones, dropping some. The sample has over 200,000 clones, roughly 86% seen once. Sequenced material: peripheral blood. The receptors originated from a woman in her fifties or sixties with acute or convalescent COVID-19. CDR3s include the opening cysteine and the closing phenylalanine or tryptophan. D genes are given only for firm matches. Clone sizes are given selectively: once, few, many, or a class where the clone is expanded.

D gene: TRBD1; V gene: TRBV29-1; clone size: -; J gene: TRBJ1-4; CDR3 DNA: TGCAGCGCTCTAAGGGGGCCAACTAATGAAAAACTGTTTTTT; CDR3 protein: CSALRGPTNEKLFF
D gene: -; V gene: TRBV6-2/TRBV6-3; clone size: -; J gene: TRBJ1-2; CDR3 DNA: TGTGCCAGCAGCTCCCCACAGGAGAACATCCTCTATGGCTACACCTTC; CDR3 protein: CASSSPQENILYGYTF
D gene: -; V gene: TRBV2; clone size: -; J gene: TRBJ1-6; CDR3 DNA: TGTGCCAGCTGGGGGGTTAATTCACCCCTCCACTTT; CDR3 protein: CASWGVNSPLHF
D gene: -; V gene: TRBV5-1; clone size: -; J gene: TRBJ1-1; CDR3 DNA: TGCGCCAGCAGCTTGTATGGGGCGATGGCTGAAGCTTTCTTT; CDR3 protein: CASSLYGAMAEAFF
D gene: TRBD2; V gene: TRBV6-5; clone size: -; J gene: TRBJ2-1; CDR3 DNA: TGTGCCAGCAGTTACAGACTAGCGGGGGGGCGGAATGAGCAGTTCTTC; CDR3 protein: CASSYRLAGGRNEQFF
D gene: TRBD2; V gene: TRBV24-1; clone size: -; J gene: TRBJ2-1; CDR3 DNA: TGTGCCAGTGAGGCTAGCGGGAGTGTTGATGAGCAGTTCTTC; CDR3 protein: CASEASGSVDEQFF
D gene: -; V gene: TRBV27; clone size: -; J gene: TRBJ2-7; CDR3 DNA: TGTGCCAGCAGTTTATCTACCCTATCCTACGAGCAGTACTTC; CDR3 protein: CASSLSTLSYEQYF
D gene: -; V gene: TRBV30; clone size: -; J gene: TRBJ1-4; CDR3 DNA: TGTGCCTGGAGTACTAACACTGCAACTAATGAAAAACTGTTTTTT; CDR3 protein: CAWSTNTATNEKLFF
D gene: -; V gene: TRBV5-1; clone size: -; J gene: TRBJ2-7; CDR3 DNA: TGCGCCAGCTTTGTTGTCGGGAACGAGCAGTACTTC; CDR3 protein: CASFVVGNEQYF
D gene: -; V gene: TRBV4-3; clone size: -; J gene: TRBJ2-1; CDR3 DNA: TGCGCCAGCAGCCGAGACCTCTATAATAACTACAATGAGCAGTTCTTC; CDR3 protein: CASSRDLYNNYNEQFF
D gene: -; V gene: TRBV27; clone size: once; J gene: TRBJ2-1; CDR3 DNA: TGTGCCAGCAGTTTATACCTTCCTAGTAGCGGAGGGTCCTACAATGAGCAGTTCTTC; CDR3 protein: CASSLYLPSSGGSYNEQFF
D gene: -; V gene: TRBV5-1; clone size: -; J gene: TRBJ1-2; CDR3 DNA: TGCGCCAGCAGCCTTCCGGGGGGTTATAATGGCTACACCTTC; CDR3 protein: CASSLPGGYNGYTF
D gene: -; V gene: TRBV2; clone size: -; J gene: TRBJ1-4; CDR3 DNA: TGTGCCAGCGCCGTGACGGAGCCGGAAAAACTGTTTTTT; CDR3 protein: CASAVTEPEKLFF
D gene: -; V gene: TRBV6-5; clone size: -; J gene: TRBJ2-7; CDR3 DNA: TGTGCCAGCAGCGACGCTGGGCAAGTTTCCTACGAGCAGTACTTC; CDR3 protein: CASSDAGQVSYEQYF
D gene: TRBD2; V gene: TRBV28; clone size: once; J gene: TRBJ2-1; CDR3 DNA: TGTGCCAGCAGTTTTCTTGGCGGGGGAAGCTCCTACAATGAGCAGTTCTTC; CDR3 protein: CASSFLGGGSSYNEQFF
D gene: TRBD1; V gene: TRBV24-1; clone size: -; J gene: TRBJ2-7; CDR3 DNA: TGTGCCACCAGTGGCCTAGGACAGGGGATCTACGAGCAGTACTTC; CDR3 protein: CATSGLGQGIYEQYF